This T cell receptor (beta chain) was identified in a study of T cells in Graves' hyperthyroidism and ophthalmopathy. Extraction of PBMCs used roughly 9.6 ml of fresh peripheral blood. Between the trimmed V and J ends, which lost 5 bases and 2 bases, there was a span of 13 bases. Germline assignment: CDR1 SGHNT and CDR2 YYREEE (reference sequence). The CDR3 is 15 amino acids. From RNA transcripts, TCR beta CDR3 regions were amplified. A first-round RT-PCR of the TCR CDR3 used the HTBI primer set. Each CDR3 protein gets one entry after TCRdb re-called the multiplex PCR reads with MiXCR. Here the sample spans roughly 380,000 distinct CDR3 sequences, roughly 15% being singletons.

V and J are TRBV5-4 and TRBJ1-4, with TRBD1 as a possible D gene (5 bases). The sample consisted of blood. The source of this sequence is a woman under 30 with Graves' hyperthyroidism. Written as DNA, the CDR3 is TGTGCCAGCAGACCCGGCGGGGGGACTAATGAAAAACTGTTTTTT. It codes for CASRPGGGTNEKLFF.